This T cell receptor (beta chain) is from a study of cytomegalovirus exposure and HLA in healthy donors. The study's findings and limits: Researchers catalogued 160 or so TCR beta chains as cytomegalovirus-associated.

With respect to this clone: What it recognizes is unknown.

Primers for the PCR totalled 60 Vbeta and 13 Jbeta. The table came from immunoSEQ multiplex PCR; TCRdb's copy has only in-frame clones and leaves some out. The profile shows 200,000 to 250,000 clones, more than 75% of them singletons. At the time of sampling, donors were nominally healthy, though unrecorded immune exposures were likely. The TCR originated in a human donor in good health. Sequenced sample: PBMCs.

The CDR3 loop reads CASSLIPGGTGELFF. The CDR3 DNA sequence: TGTGCCAGCAGCTTAATTCCAGGGGGGACCGGGGAGCTGTTTTTT. The V gene is TRBV7-9, the J gene TRBJ2-2; D might be TRBD1 (7 bases). This CDR3 comprises 15 residues. Trimming removed 2 bases at V and 5 bases at J, with 12 bases between. The germline V gene has CDR1 SEHNR and CDR2 FQNEAQ (reference sequence).